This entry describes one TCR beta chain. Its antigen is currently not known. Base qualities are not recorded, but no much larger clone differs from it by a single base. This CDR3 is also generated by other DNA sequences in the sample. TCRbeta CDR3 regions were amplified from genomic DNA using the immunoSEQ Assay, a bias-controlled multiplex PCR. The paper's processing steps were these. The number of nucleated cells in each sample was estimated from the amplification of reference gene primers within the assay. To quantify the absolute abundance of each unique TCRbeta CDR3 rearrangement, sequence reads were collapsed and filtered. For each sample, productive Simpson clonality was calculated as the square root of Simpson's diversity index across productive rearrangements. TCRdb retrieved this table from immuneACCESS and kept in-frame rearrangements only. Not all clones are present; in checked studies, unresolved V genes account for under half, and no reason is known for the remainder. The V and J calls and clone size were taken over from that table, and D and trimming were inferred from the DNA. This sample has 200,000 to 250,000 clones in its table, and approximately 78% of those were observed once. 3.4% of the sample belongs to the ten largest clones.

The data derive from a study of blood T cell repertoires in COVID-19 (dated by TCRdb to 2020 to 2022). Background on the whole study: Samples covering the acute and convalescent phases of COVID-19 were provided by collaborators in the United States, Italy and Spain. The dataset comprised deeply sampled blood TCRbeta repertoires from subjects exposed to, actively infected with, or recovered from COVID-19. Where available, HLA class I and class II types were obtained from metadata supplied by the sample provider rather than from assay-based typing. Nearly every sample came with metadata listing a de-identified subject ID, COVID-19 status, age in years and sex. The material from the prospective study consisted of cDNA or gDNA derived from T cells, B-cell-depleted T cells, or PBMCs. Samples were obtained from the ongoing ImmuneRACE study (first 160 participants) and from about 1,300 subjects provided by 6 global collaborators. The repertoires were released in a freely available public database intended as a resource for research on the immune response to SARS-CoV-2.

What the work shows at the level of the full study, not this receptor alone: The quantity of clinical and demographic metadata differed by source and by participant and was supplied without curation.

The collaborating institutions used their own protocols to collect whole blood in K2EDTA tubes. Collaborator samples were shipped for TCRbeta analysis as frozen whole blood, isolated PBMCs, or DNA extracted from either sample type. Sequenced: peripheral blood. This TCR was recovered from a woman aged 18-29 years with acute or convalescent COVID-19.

Here the CDR3 is given as CASSVGGTGSYEQYF. In nucleotides, the sequence is TGTGCCAGCAGCGTAGGCGGGACAGGATCCTACGAGCAGTACTTC. The receptor chain draws on TRBV9 and TRBJ2-7, with TRBD1 identical over 8 junction bases. Spanning cysteine to phenylalanine, the CDR3 consists of 15 amino acids. Of all the DNA, just the CDR3 is kept, 45 bases in frame from base 1. Trimming accounts for 0 bases at V and 1 base at J, while the number of junction bases matched to no gene is 3. CDR1 SGDLS and CDR2 YYNGEE are derived from the germline V gene.